This T cell receptor beta chain is drawn from a study of blood T cell repertoires in COVID-19. Cohorts were determined from participant-reported clinical history. Symptom resolution, clearance, or two negative PCRs marked donors in Cohort 3 as recovered. The data were produced by immunoSEQ multiplex PCR, yet TCRdb's version contains in-frame clones alone and is incomplete. The sample carries around 150,000 clones, around four fifths recorded once. Trimming stripped 3 bases from V and 1 base from J, with 10 bases between. The length of the CDR3 is 14 residues. Germline values: CDR1 LGHDT, CDR2 YNNKEL (reference sequence).

V and J are TRBV3-1 (or the pseudogene TRBV3-2) and TRBJ2-7; D perhaps matches TRBD2 (6 bases). The source material was PBMCs or T cells enriched from blood (not recorded which). This clonotype was sampled from a woman aged 55 to 70 who had recovered from COVID-19. CDR3 nucleotides: TGTGCCAGCAGCCAGGCCGGGGGTTCCTACGAGCAGTACTTC. This codes for CASSQAGGSYEQYF.